This TCR beta chain was found in a study of T cells in Graves' hyperthyroidism and ophthalmopathy. The CDR3 sequence is 14 residues long. The V gene lost 5 bases and the J gene lost 2 bases, with 16 bases spanning the gap. Germline assignment: CDR1 DFQATT and CDR2 SNEGSKA (reference sequence). With respect to this clonotype: Its antigen is as yet unknown. A much larger clone lies a single base off, so this may be a read error.

Researchers amplified the TCR beta CDR3 regions from RNA transcripts. During a first-round RT-PCR of the TCR CDR3, the HTBI primer set was used. TCRdb reprocessed the multiplex PCR reads with MiXCR, giving one entry per CDR3 protein. The sample holds hundreds of thousands of distinct CDR3 sequences, roughly 15% seen once. This sample holds PBMCs from 10 ml fresh peripheral blood. General study points: Expanded thyroid clonotypes (above 0.001) were mostly also found in blood. The model made its ophthalmopathy prediction, and onset followed a median around six months later. Patients with ophthalmopathy were separated from those with stable hyperthyroidism by a 13 V-J model.

The source is a woman aged 50 to 60 with Graves' ophthalmopathy. The sequenced material came from blood. This sequence joins TRBV20-1 and TRBJ2-7; D not certain. The CDR3 coding sequence is TGCAGTGCTGGAGCGTTCCGGGCCACCTACGAGCAGTACTTC. Amino acids: CSAGAFRATYEQYF.